Following are 6 T cell receptor beta chains from one sample sequenced in a study of T cells after yellow fever vaccination. Each CDR3 protein gets one entry after TCRdb re-called the 5' RACE reads with MiXCR. Of over 110,000 distinct CDR3 sequences in the sample, 7.7% are singletons; the top ten hold 0.55% to 0.9%. Specimen: CD4+ T cells sorted from PBMCs, collected 5 days after the yellow fever booster vaccination. The receptor set was obtained from a man aged 25 to 45 who received the YFV17D yellow fever vaccine.

In this sample, this clonotype turned up many times. The V call is TRBV20-1, the J call TRBJ2-1, with 7 bases aligning to TRBD2. The germline CDR1 and CDR2 sequences are DFQATT and SNEGSKA (reference sequence). With 4 bases clipped from V and 0 bases from J, the junction kept 6 bases outside the gene matches. The CDR3 consists of 15 residues. In nucleotides, the CDR3 is TGCAGTGCTATTTCTAGCGGTAGCTCCTACAATGAGCAGTTCTTC. This sequence encodes CSAISSGSSYNEQFF.

This clonotype was seen many times. The chain has TRBV2 and TRBJ2-5; D assignment may be TRBD1 or TRBD2 (5 bases each). CDR1 and CDR2 from the germline V gene are SNHLY and FYNNEI. V lost 6 bases and J 4 bases, leaving 21 bases between the germline ends. The length of the CDR3 is 16 residues. The CDR3 sequence: CASSPGALQWSETQYF. The DNA for the CDR3 is TGTGCCAGCAGCCCCGGGGCTCTCCAATGGTCAGAGACCCAGTACTTC.

The V call is TRBV3-1, the J call TRBJ2-2; D not certain. Germline V CDR1 and CDR2: LGHDT, YNNKEL (reference sequence). CDR3 length: 13 residues. V was shortened by 3 bases and J by 4 bases, with 6 bases between the two germline ends. The CDR3 DNA reads as TGTGCCAGCAGCCAGTTCTCCACCGGGGAGCTGTTTTTT. It translates to CASSQFSTGELFF.

This clonotype showed up many times. The chain recombines TRBV20-1 with TRBJ2-1; D perhaps matches TRBD2 (6 bases). The CDR3 consists of 12 residues. V was clipped by 3 bases and J by 7 bases, with 10 bases between them. The germline V gene has CDR1 DFQATT and CDR2 SNEGSKA (reference sequence). CDR3 amino acids: CSASGRGNEQFF. CDR3 bases: TGCAGTGCTAGCGGGAGAGGTAATGAGCAGTTCTTC.

This clonotype was counted at least ten times. The chain is built from TRBV18 and TRBJ2-7; 10 nucleotides align to TRBD1. V lost 3 bases to trimming and J lost 3 bases; unmatched junction nucleotides: 2. The CDR3 spans 14 residues. The germline V gene has CDR1 KGHSH and CDR2 LQKENI. The CDR3 sequence is CASSPGTGDYEQYF. CDR3 bases: TGTGCCAGCTCACCTGGGACAGGGGACTACGAGCAGTACTTC.

This sequence joins TRBV28 and TRBJ2-5; possibly TRBD2 for D (5 bases). Germline CDR1 and CDR2: MDHEN and SYDVKM. This CDR3 has 10 amino acids. The CDR3 region is CGTGWETQYF. CDR3 nucleotides: TGTGGGACTGGGTGGGAGACCCAGTACTTC. Looking up the rest from reference TRBV28 and TRBJ2-5 gives the full variable domain: DVKVTQSSRYLVKRTGEKVFLECVQDMDHENMFWYRQDPGLGLRLIYFSYDVKMKEKGDIPEGYSVSREKKERFSLILESASTNQTSMYLCGTGWETQYFGPGTRLLVL.